The rows below give T cell receptor beta chains drawn from one sample of a study of blood T cell repertoires in COVID-19. Assay used: immunoSEQ multiplex PCR; TCRdb lists only in-frame clones, some missing. The table lists approximately 96,000 clones, roughly 95% of them singletons. Source material: peripheral blood. These receptors were obtained from a human donor with active COVID-19. The donor label of this sample is uncertain. Both conserved end residues are part of each CDR3. D genes are given only for firm matches. Only some rows state a clone size, as once, few, many or a class for expanded clones.

J gene,D gene,clone size,V gene,CDR3 DNA,CDR3 protein
TRBJ2-1,NA,NA,TRBV6-2/TRBV6-3,TGTGCCAGCAGTCCGCGACAGAGCCTGAATGAGCAGTTCTTC,CASSPRQSLNEQFF
TRBJ2-2,NA,NA,TRBV9,TGTGCCAGCAGCGTAGATGCACTAGCAGTTAACACCGGGGAGCTGTTTTTT,CASSVDALAVNTGELFF
TRBJ1-4,TRBD1,once,TRBV12-5,TGTGCTAGTGGTTTCCTAGTGGACAGGGGGCTCATTTATAATGAAAAACTGTTTTTT,CASGFLVDRGLIYNEKLFF
TRBJ2-7,TRBD2,NA,TRBV28,TGTGCCAGCAGTGTAGGGACTAGTACCTACGAGCAGTACTTC,CASSVGTSTYEQYF
TRBJ2-1,NA,NA,TRBV5-4,TGTGCCAGCAGCGAGGGGGGGCGGGGTGGCACCTACAATGAGCAGTTCTTC,CASSEGGRGGTYNEQFF
TRBJ1-1,TRBD1,NA,TRBV6-5,TGTGCCAGCAGCGACAGGGGAGGTTCGGCTTTCTTT,CASSDRGGSAFF
TRBJ2-3,NA,NA,TRBV3-1/TRBV3-2,TGTGCCAGCAGCCAAGATCCAGTAAATACGCAGTATTTT,CASSQDPVNTQYF
TRBJ1-2,NA,NA,TRBV14,TGTGCCAGCAGCCAAGACGGCAGGGGCTATGGCTACACCTTC,CASSQDGRGYGYTF
TRBJ1-1,TRBD1,NA,TRBV5-5,TGTGCCAGCAGACAGATGGACAGGCCCAACACTGAAGCTTTCTTT,CASRQMDRPNTEAFF
TRBJ1-1,TRBD1,NA,TRBV6-6,TGTGCCAGCAGCAACAGGGGTGGAACTGAAGCTTTCTTT,CASSNRGGTEAFF
TRBJ2-2,NA,NA,TRBV6-2/TRBV6-3,TGTGCCAGCAGTTACGAGGCTGTGGGCACCGGGGAGCTGTTTTTT,CASSYEAVGTGELFF
TRBJ2-2,NA,NA,TRBV7-9,TGTGCCAGCAGCTTTTCGGGGAGGACCGCGAACACCGGGGAGCTGTTTTTT,CASSFSGRTANTGELFF
TRBJ2-3,TRBD2,NA,TRBV5-1,TGCGCCAGCAGCCCGGGGACTAGCGGGGCCGCAACGGATACGCAGTATTTT,CASSPGTSGAATDTQYF
TRBJ1-5,NA,NA,TRBV7-9,TGTGCCAGCAGCTCCCTCGAGGGAGCCCAGCATTTT,CASSSLEGAQHF
TRBJ2-1,TRBD2,NA,TRBV2,TGTGCCAGCAAAGTTACTAGCGGGAGTAACAATGAGCAGTTCTTC,CASKVTSGSNNEQFF
TRBJ2-7,TRBD1,NA,TRBV27,TGTGCCAGCAGCCTTGGGACAGGGGCCTACGAGCAGTACTTC,CASSLGTGAYEQYF
TRBJ2-3,TRBD1,NA,TRBV7-9,TGTGCCAGCAGCTTAGGACAGGGTTTTAATACGCAGTATTTT,CASSLGQGFNTQYF
TRBJ1-4,NA,once,TRBV19,TGTGCCAGTAGTGTCATAGGGAGTGCAACTAATGAAAAACTGTTTTTT,CASSVIGSATNEKLFF
TRBJ2-3,TRBD2,NA,TRBV5-8,TGTGCCAGCAGCTTTATCAGCGGGGCAAGCACAGATACGCAGTATTTT,CASSFISGASTDTQYF
TRBJ2-7,NA,NA,TRBV19,TGTGCCAGTAGTATAGAAACGGGGTCCTACGAGCAGTACTTC,CASSIETGSYEQYF
TRBJ2-1,TRBD2,NA,TRBV30,TGTGCCTGGAGTGTACCAGCGGGGGGGGATCTGAGAATGGAGCAGTTCTTC,CAWSVPAGGDLRMEQFF
TRBJ2-7,NA,NA,TRBV6-1,TGTGCCAGCAGTGAAGATTGGACAAAATCGTCCCTGGTCGAGCAGTACTTC,CASSEDWTKSSLVEQYF
TRBJ2-3,NA,NA,TRBV27,TGTGCCAGCAGTTTAGGGGGGGCCACAGATACGCAGTATTTT,CASSLGGATDTQYF
TRBJ2-2,TRBD1,NA,TRBV6-5,TGTGCCAGCACAAGACAGGGGGGTTTTGCCGGGGAGCTGTTTTTT,CASTRQGGFAGELFF
TRBJ1-1,NA,NA,TRBV18,TGTGCCAGCTCACCACAACAGAACACTGAAGCTTTCTTT,CASSPQQNTEAFF
TRBJ1-3,TRBD1,once,TRBV9,TGTGCCAGCAGCGCGAAATTTCAGGGGGCGGGTGGAAACACCATATATTTT,CASSAKFQGAGGNTIYF
TRBJ2-4,TRBD2,NA,TRBV5-1,TGCGCCAGCACCGCGGGCGGGGGGGCCGCGGACATTCAGTACTTC,CASTAGGGAADIQYF
TRBJ2-7,TRBD1,NA,TRBV3-1/TRBV3-2,TGTGCCAGCAGCCGGAGCAGGGGGCTCGAGCAGTACTTC,CASSRSRGLEQYF
TRBJ2-2,TRBD2,once,TRBV6-5,TGTGCCAGTAGGGCGGGAGTGGTCGGGGAGCTGTTTTTT,CASRAGVVGELFF
TRBJ2-7,TRBD2,NA,TRBV4-2,TGTGCCAGCAGCCAAGCTTTTAATAGCGGGGGGAACTCCTACGAGCAGTACTTC,CASSQAFNSGGNSYEQYF
TRBJ2-5,TRBD1,NA,TRBV6-2/TRBV6-3,TGTGCCAGCAGTTCGGGACAGGGGGCGGGGGAGACCCAGTACTTC,CASSSGQGAGETQYF
TRBJ1-3,TRBD1,NA,TRBV18,TGTGCCAGCTCACCCGCGACAGGGAACTCTGGAAACACCATATATTTT,CASSPATGNSGNTIYF
TRBJ1-1,NA,NA,TRBV28,TGTGCCAGCAGCCCCCCCCGGGGTGAAGCTTTCTTT,CASSPPRGEAFF